These 13 T cell receptor beta chains came from one sample sequenced in a study of blood T cell repertoires in COVID-19. Method: immunoSEQ multiplex PCR; TCRdb's copy keeps in-frame clones and lacks some. Of under 500,000 clones in the sample, roughly 85% were seen once. Material: PBMCs or T cells enriched from blood (not recorded which). Receptors originate from a young woman with acute COVID-19.

Only one count was recorded for this clone. The rearrangement uses TRBV2 and TRBJ2-5; D gene unclear. V lost 3 bases and J lost 3, with 11 bases in between. Looked up from germline, CDR1 is SNHLY and CDR2 is FYNNEI. This CDR3 comprises 14 residues. The CDR3, as DNA: TGTGCCAGCAGTGACCTGACATATGAAGAGACCCAGTACTTC. Encoded protein: CASSDLTYEETQYF.

The rearrangement links TRBV2 to TRBJ1-3; D gene uncertain. The CDR3 consists of 15 residues. Germline lookup yields CDR1 SNHLY and CDR2 FYNNEI. V lost 1 base and J 0 bases, leaving 7 bases between the germline ends. For the CDR3, the DNA is TGTGCCAGCAGTGAAGTCCGCTACTCTGGAAACACCATATATTTT. It encodes CASSEVRYSGNTIYF.

The chain carries TRBV27 and TRBJ1-6, with 10 bases lining up with TRBD1. The V and J ends lost 6 bases and 7 bases, in that order; junction bases with no gene match: 3. This CDR3 has 14 residues. Germline V lookup: CDR1 MNHEY, CDR2 SMNVEV (reference sequence). The DNA for the CDR3 is TGTGCCAGCAGCCCGGACAGGGGGAATTCACCCCTCCACTTT. Translating gives CASSPDRGNSPLHF.

J is TRBJ1-2 and V is TRBV25-1, with no clear D. Germline lookup yields CDR1 MGHDK and CDR2 SYGVNS. V was shortened by 3 bases and J by 5 bases, with 4 bases between the two germline ends. The CDR3 spans 11 residues. The CDR3 here is CASSDGYGYTF. The CDR3 nucleotides are TGTGCCAGCAGTGACGGTTATGGCTACACCTTC.

This chain joins TRBV4-2 and TRBJ2-4, with 7 bases that match TRBD2. The germline V gene has CDR1 LGHNA and CDR2 YNFKEQ. The V and J ends lost 3 bases and 0 bases, in that order; junction bases with no gene match: 8. This CDR3 contains 17 residues. The CDR3 DNA reads as TGTGCCAGCAGCCAGTCCCCGGGAGGACTAGCCAAAAACATTCAGTACTTC. It yields the protein CASSQSPGGLAKNIQYF.

This chain links TRBV25-1 with TRBJ2-1, with a tentative D call TRBD1 (5 bases). There are 14 residues in the CDR3. V dropped 8 bases and J dropped 0 bases, with 11 bases sitting between them. CDR1 is MGHDK, CDR2 SYGVNS, per germline. This CDR3 is CASEDISSYNEQFF. The DNA of the CDR3 is TGTGCCAGCGAGGACATAAGCTCCTACAATGAGCAGTTCTTC. The full variable domain, rest sourced from reference TRBV25-1 and TRBJ2-1, is EADIYQTPRYLVIGTGKKITLECSQTMGHDKMYWYQQDPGMELHLIHYSYGVNSTEKGDLSSESTVSRIRTEHFPLTLESARPSHTSQYLCASEDISSYNEQFFGPGTRLTVL.

This chain connects TRBV30 to TRBJ2-7, with no clear D. Trimming took off 0 bases at V and 2 bases at J, with 8 bases between the two ends. Germline CDR1 is GTSNPN and CDR2 is SVGIG (reference sequence). The CDR3 is 13 amino acids. The CDR3 region is CAWSVQIPYEQYF. The CDR3 nucleotides are TGTGCCTGGAGTGTACAGATTCCCTACGAGCAGTACTTC.

The J gene is TRBJ1-1, the V gene TRBV2; D is unclear. Germline values: CDR1 SNHLY, CDR2 FYNNEI. The CDR3 sequence is 13 residues long. V lost 0 bases to trimming and J lost 2 bases, with 4 bases between them. This CDR3 is CASSEARNTEAFF. CDR3 in DNA: TGTGCCAGCAGTGAAGCCAGAAACACTGAAGCTTTCTTT.

The chain is built from TRBV19 and TRBJ1-5, with D uncertain. Trimming shortened V by 3 bases and J by 3 bases, and 3 bases separated the two germline ends. The CDR3 is made up of 12 amino acids. Germline lookup yields CDR1 LNHDA and CDR2 SQIVND (reference sequence). CDR3 DNA: TGTGCCAGTAGTATTTACAATCAGCCCCAGCATTTT. Protein sequence: CASSIYNQPQHF.

In this sample, this clone turned up once. V is TRBV29-1 and J is TRBJ2-7, with no clear D. The V gene's germline CDR1 is SQVTM and CDR2 ANQGSEA. V lost 6 bases and J lost 3, with 12 bases in between. The CDR3 contains 12 residues. CDR3 amino acids: CSVASTHYEQYF. The CDR3 DNA follows: TGCAGCGTCGCGAGCACCCACTACGAGCAGTACTTC.

This clone was picked up a small number of times. This chain links TRBV19 with TRBJ1-2; 7 bases align to TRBD1. The V segment lost 9 bases and the J segment 6 bases; nucleotides outside the gene matches: 16. The CDR3 runs 15 residues. Germline-derived CDR1 and CDR2 are LNHDA and SQIVND (reference sequence). The CDR3 bases are TGTGCCAGCCACCTACAATCGACAGGGATGGATGGCTACACCTTC. Translation gives CASHLQSTGMDGYTF.

V usage is TRBV9 and J usage is TRBJ1-2; D is perhaps TRBD1 (5 bases). The CDR3 is made up of 14 amino acids. Trimming pared 0 bases from V and 4 bases from J, leaving 10 bases between. The germline CDR1 and CDR2 sequences are SGDLS and YYNGEE. The CDR3 is CASSVDQGPYGYTF. CDR3 DNA sequence: TGTGCCAGCAGCGTAGATCAGGGCCCCTATGGCTACACCTTC.

The rearrangement joins TRBV27 to TRBJ2-5; D possibly corresponds to TRBD1 (7 bases). V dropped 6 bases and J dropped 3 bases, with 11 bases sitting between them. The CDR3 consists of 13 residues. Germline V gene lookup returns CDR1 MNHEY and CDR2 SMNVEV (reference sequence). CDR3 protein: CASSPRGEETQYF. CDR3 in DNA: TGTGCCAGCAGCCCCAGGGGGGAAGAGACCCAGTACTTC.